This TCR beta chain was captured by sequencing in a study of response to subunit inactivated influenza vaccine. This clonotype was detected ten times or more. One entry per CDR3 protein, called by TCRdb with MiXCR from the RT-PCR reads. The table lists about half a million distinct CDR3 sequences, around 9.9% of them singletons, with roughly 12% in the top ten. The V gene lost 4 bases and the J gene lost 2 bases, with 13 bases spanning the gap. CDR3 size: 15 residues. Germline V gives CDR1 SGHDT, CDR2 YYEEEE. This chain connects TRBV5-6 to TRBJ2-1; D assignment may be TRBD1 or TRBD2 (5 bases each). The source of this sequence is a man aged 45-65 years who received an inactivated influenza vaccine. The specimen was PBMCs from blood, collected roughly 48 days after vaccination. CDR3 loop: CASSPGTTAYNEQFF. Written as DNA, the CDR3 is TGTGCCAGCAGCCCCGGGACCACTGCCTACAATGAGCAGTTCTTC.